These T cell receptor beta chains were read from a single sample in a study of Ad26.COV2.S vaccination and SARS-CoV-2 variants. TCRdb keeps only in-frame clones here, not all; method: immunoSEQ multiplex PCR. This sample has roughly 350,000 clones; 65% to 90% occur once, and the top ten carry around 10%. The sequencing used peripheral blood, collected in a trial of Ad26.COV2.S vaccine versus placebo. All receptors come from a person aged 18-60 years who received the Ad26.COV2.S COVID-19 vaccine or a placebo. Each CDR3 is given with its conserved first and last residue. Fields, in order: CDR3 DNA, CDR3 protein, V gene, CDR3 length, clone size, D gene, J gene. A D gene is named only where the DNA matches it firmly. Clone size is not always given. Where it is, it says once, few, many or a class for expanded clones.

CDR3nt: TGTGCCAGCAGCCGAGGTGGGGCCAACGTCCTGACTTTC
CDR3aa: CASSRGGANVLTF
v_gene: TRBV27
len: 13
abundance: .
d_gene: .
j_gene: TRBJ2-6

CDR3nt: TGTGCCAGCAGCTCTGGGGGTCCGGGACTAGCGATATACGAGACCCAGTACTTC
CDR3aa: CASSSGGPGLAIYETQYF
v_gene: TRBV7-2
len: 18
abundance: few
d_gene: TRBD2
j_gene: TRBJ2-5

CDR3nt: TGTGCCAGCAGCTTGGAAAGGGTTGGGGGAGCTTTCTTT
CDR3aa: CASSLERVGGAFF
v_gene: TRBV5-4
len: 13
abundance: .
d_gene: .
j_gene: TRBJ1-1

CDR3nt: TGCGCCAGCGCCCGGGACGACACCTACGAGCAGTACTTC
CDR3aa: CASARDDTYEQYF
v_gene: TRBV10-1
len: 13
abundance: few
d_gene: .
j_gene: TRBJ2-7

CDR3nt: TGTGCCACCAGCAGAGAAGGGCTGAACTCCTACGAGCAGTACTTC
CDR3aa: CATSREGLNSYEQYF
v_gene: TRBV15
len: 15
abundance: .
d_gene: .
j_gene: TRBJ2-7

CDR3nt: TGTGCCAGCAGCTCACCGGGGGGGCGAGAGACCCAGTACTTC
CDR3aa: CASSSPGGRETQYF
v_gene: TRBV11-2
len: 14
abundance: .
d_gene: TRBD2
j_gene: TRBJ2-5

CDR3nt: TGCGCCAGCAGCCCCGCGGGGCGGGGGTCCTACAATGAGCAGTTCTTC
CDR3aa: CASSPAGRGSYNEQFF
v_gene: TRBV5-1
len: 16
abundance: once
d_gene: TRBD2
j_gene: TRBJ2-1

CDR3nt: TGTGCCAGCAGCGTAACAGGGAGAAATGTCGGGGAGCTGTTTTTT
CDR3aa: CASSVTGRNVGELFF
v_gene: TRBV9
len: 15
abundance: .
d_gene: .
j_gene: TRBJ2-2

CDR3nt: TGCGCCAGCAGTGAGTCCACAGAATACACTGAAGCTTTCTTT
CDR3aa: CASSESTEYTEAFF
v_gene: TRBV10-1
len: 14
abundance: .
d_gene: .
j_gene: TRBJ1-1

CDR3nt: TGTGCCAGCAGTCCGCTTCCAGGGACAACAAACACTGAAGCTTTCTTT
CDR3aa: CASSPLPGTTNTEAFF
v_gene: TRBV28
len: 16
abundance: .
d_gene: .
j_gene: TRBJ1-1

CDR3nt: TGTGCTAGTGGTTTGCACGGCGGGGAAATATCCGGGGAGCTGTTTTTT
CDR3aa: CASGLHGGEISGELFF
v_gene: TRBV12-5
len: 16
abundance: .
d_gene: .
j_gene: TRBJ2-2

CDR3nt: TGTGCCAGCTCACCAGTGACAGCTATTACCGCAGAGACCCAGTACTTC
CDR3aa: CASSPVTAITAETQYF
v_gene: TRBV18
len: 16
abundance: once
d_gene: .
j_gene: TRBJ2-5

CDR3nt: TGTGCCAGCAGCCAAGATCCCGGGAGCTCCTACAATGAGCAGTTCTTC
CDR3aa: CASSQDPGSSYNEQFF
v_gene: TRBV14
len: 16
abundance: once
d_gene: .
j_gene: TRBJ2-1

CDR3nt: TGTGCCAGCAGGTCTTGGGACAGAGAGAATCAGCCCCAGCATTTT
CDR3aa: CASRSWDRENQPQHF
v_gene: TRBV5-6
len: 15
abundance: .
d_gene: TRBD1
j_gene: TRBJ1-5

CDR3nt: TGTGCCATCAGTGAGTCGCACAGTAGATTTGGGACTGAAGCTTTCTTT
CDR3aa: CAISESHSRFGTEAFF
v_gene: TRBV10-3
len: 16
abundance: .
d_gene: .
j_gene: TRBJ1-1

CDR3nt: TGTGCCAGCAGCCCTGGGGGAGTCAGCGAGCAGTACTTC
CDR3aa: CASSPGGVSEQYF
v_gene: TRBV11-3
len: 13
abundance: .
d_gene: .
j_gene: TRBJ2-7

CDR3nt: TGTGCCAGCTCACCGGGGACTAGCGGGTATCGCTACGAGCAGTACTTC
CDR3aa: CASSPGTSGYRYEQYF
v_gene: TRBV18
len: 16
abundance: .
d_gene: TRBD2
j_gene: TRBJ2-7

CDR3nt: TGTGCCACCAGTCGGGGAGCCTTAATGCCCCAGCATTTT
CDR3aa: CATSRGALMPQHF
v_gene: TRBV24-1
len: 13
abundance: once
d_gene: .
j_gene: TRBJ1-5

CDR3nt: TGTGCCAGTACACCGGGACAGGAGTATGGCTACACCTTC
CDR3aa: CASTPGQEYGYTF
v_gene: TRBV2
len: 13
abundance: once
d_gene: TRBD1
j_gene: TRBJ1-2

CDR3nt: TGCGCCAGCAGCTTTAATGAAGGAACGAACAATGAGCAGTTCTTC
CDR3aa: CASSFNEGTNNEQFF
v_gene: TRBV5-1
len: 15
abundance: .
d_gene: .
j_gene: TRBJ2-1

CDR3nt: TGTGCCAGCAGCTTAGGGCTAGCGGGAACCCTATCCGCCTACGAGCAGTACTTC
CDR3aa: CASSLGLAGTLSAYEQYF
v_gene: TRBV7-9
len: 18
abundance: once
d_gene: TRBD2
j_gene: TRBJ2-7

CDR3nt: TGTGCCAGCACCGCCTCCTCGGGCTCTGGAAACACCATATATTTT
CDR3aa: CASTASSGSGNTIYF
v_gene: TRBV7-2
len: 15
abundance: .
d_gene: .
j_gene: TRBJ1-3

CDR3nt: TGTGCCAGCAGTTCATCTACGATACGGACGGAGACCCAGTACTTC
CDR3aa: CASSSSTIRTETQYF
v_gene: TRBV27
len: 15
abundance: once
d_gene: .
j_gene: TRBJ2-5

CDR3nt: TGTGCCAGTAGTGCAACTAGCGGAGGAGCGGCCTACGAGCAGTACTTC
CDR3aa: CASSATSGGAAYEQYF
v_gene: TRBV19
len: 16
abundance: .
d_gene: TRBD2
j_gene: TRBJ2-7

CDR3nt: TGTGCCAGCAGCTTAGGTACGAACACTGAAGCTTTCTTT
CDR3aa: CASSLGTNTEAFF
v_gene: TRBV7-6
len: 13
abundance: .
d_gene: .
j_gene: TRBJ1-1

CDR3nt: TGCAGCGTTGAAAACAGCGCCGACGAGCAGTACTTC
CDR3aa: CSVENSADEQYF
v_gene: TRBV29-1
len: 12
abundance: .
d_gene: .
j_gene: TRBJ2-7

CDR3nt: TGCGCCAGCAGCCAACTCCAGGGAGCGGCCACAGATACGCAGTATTTT
CDR3aa: CASSQLQGAATDTQYF
v_gene: TRBV4-3
len: 16
abundance: .
d_gene: .
j_gene: TRBJ2-3

CDR3nt: TGCGCCAGCAGCCTTACACCCTTCCTAGCGCCCCTCTACGAGCAGTACTTC
CDR3aa: CASSLTPFLAPLYEQYF
v_gene: TRBV4-3
len: 17
abundance: once
d_gene: .
j_gene: TRBJ2-7

CDR3nt: TGTGCCAGCAGTTACGTTCAGGGGAGCTCCTACGAGCAGTACTTC
CDR3aa: CASSYVQGSSYEQYF
v_gene: TRBV6-5
len: 15
abundance: once
d_gene: .
j_gene: TRBJ2-7

CDR3nt: TGTGCCAGCAGTTACTCGGGGACGGAACCGGAGCAGTTCTTC
CDR3aa: CASSYSGTEPEQFF
v_gene: TRBV6-2/TRBV6-3
len: 14
abundance: .
d_gene: .
j_gene: TRBJ2-1

CDR3nt: TGTGCCATTGCCCCAGGGTCGGAGAGCTCTGGAAACACCATATATTTT
CDR3aa: CAIAPGSESSGNTIYF
v_gene: TRBV10-3
len: 16
abundance: .
d_gene: .
j_gene: TRBJ1-3

CDR3nt: TGTGCCAGCAGCTACCCCGGGACGGACTATGGCTACACCTTC
CDR3aa: CASSYPGTDYGYTF
v_gene: TRBV7-9
len: 14
abundance: .
d_gene: .
j_gene: TRBJ1-2